This record covers a single T cell receptor (beta chain). The sample is drawn from a study of CD8+ T cells in alopecia areata. RNA was extracted and reverse transcribed into cDNA as the sequencing template. Sequenced by immunoSEQ multiplex PCR; TCRdb stores in-frame clones only, minus some. This sample has some 200,000 clones, with about 60% found just once. Treatment: oral pan-JAK inhibitor, 5-10 mg twice daily. Alopecia areata patients had lesional scalp punch biopsies and peripheral blood taken from them. This CDR3 contains 16 residues. V lost 5 bases to trimming and J lost 1 base, with 17 bases between them. In germline, CDR1 is PRHDT, CDR2 FYEKMQ (reference sequence).

The source was CD8+ T cells sorted from blood, collected at week 24, from a patient treated with tofacitinib. This chain joins TRBV13 and TRBJ1-1, with D possibly matching TRBD1 (5 bases). This sequence was found in a human donor with alopecia areata. CDR3 nucleotides: TGTGCCAGCAGCCTTAACCTACGGGACGCGAACACTGAAGCTTTCTTT. Translated: CASSLNLRDANTEAFF.